This TCR beta chain was documented in a study of OX40 agonist ivuxolimab in advanced cancers. The protocol was immunoSEQ multiplex PCR, while the TCRdb copy is restricted to in-frame clones and leaves out a portion. Seen here are fewer than 95,000 clones, more than 90% observed once, and the top ten hold about 3.4%. V was trimmed by 6 bases and J by 2 bases, leaving 20 bases between them. The CDR3 totals 17 residues. The germline CDR1 and CDR2 sequences are SGHTA and FQGNSA. This rearrangement joins TRBV7-2 to TRBJ2-1; the D gene is possibly TRBD1 (5 bases). The sequencing here drew on CD4+ or CD8+ T cells sorted from blood, taken in a trial of the OX40 agonist ivuxolimab. The sequence derives from an adult with an advanced solid tumor such as melanoma, head and neck, liver or kidney cancer. CDR3 in DNA: TGTGCCAGCAGTTCAAGCAGTTTGACAGTAGCCTACAATGAGCAGTTCTTC. Encoded protein: CASSSSSLTVAYNEQFF.